This TCR beta chain was sequenced in a study of T cells in Graves' hyperthyroidism and ophthalmopathy. Study at large: At initial diagnosis, before any treatment had begun, peripheral blood was obtained.

Regarding the study as a whole: Appearing also in blood were most of the thyroid clonotypes expanded above 0.001. Before onset, by a median of approximately 6.2 months, the model predicted ophthalmopathy.

RNA transcripts served as the template for amplifying TCR beta CDR3 regions. Carried out on the TCR CDR3, a first-round RT-PCR used the HTBI primer set. TCRdb re-derived calls from the multiplex PCR reads in MiXCR, one entry per CDR3 protein. The table shows more than 350,000 distinct CDR3 sequences, with approximately 17% occurring only once. First hyperthyroidism diagnosis is when the blood sample was obtained, before any ophthalmopathy symptoms. Comments on this clonotype: Antigen unknown.

The TCR sequence derives from a woman aged 25 to 39 with Graves' hyperthyroidism that later progressed to Graves' ophthalmopathy. The sample was blood.

CDR3 sequence reads: CASGTGGPDSGNTIYF. The DNA of the CDR3 is TGTGCCAGCGGGACAGGGGGGCCGGATTCTGGAAACACCATATATTTT. This chain uses TRBV27 with TRBJ1-3, with TRBD1 matching over 11 bases. This CDR3 comprises 16 residues. Trimming cost V 8 bases and J 1 base; bases outside gene matches: 7. The germline V gene has CDR1 MNHEY and CDR2 SMNVEV (reference sequence).